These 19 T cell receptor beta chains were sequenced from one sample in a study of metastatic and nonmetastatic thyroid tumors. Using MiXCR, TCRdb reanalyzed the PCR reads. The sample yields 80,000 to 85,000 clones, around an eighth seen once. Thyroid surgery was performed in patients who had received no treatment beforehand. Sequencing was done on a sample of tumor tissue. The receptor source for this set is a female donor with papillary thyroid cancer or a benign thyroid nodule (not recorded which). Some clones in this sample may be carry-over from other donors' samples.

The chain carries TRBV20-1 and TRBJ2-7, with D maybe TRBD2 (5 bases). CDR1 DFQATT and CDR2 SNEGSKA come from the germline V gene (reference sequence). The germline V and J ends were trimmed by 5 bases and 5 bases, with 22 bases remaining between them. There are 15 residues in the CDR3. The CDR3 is CSASRAVGGSDEQYF. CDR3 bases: TGCAGTGCTTCACGGGCAGTCGGAGGATCGGACGAGCAGTACTTC.

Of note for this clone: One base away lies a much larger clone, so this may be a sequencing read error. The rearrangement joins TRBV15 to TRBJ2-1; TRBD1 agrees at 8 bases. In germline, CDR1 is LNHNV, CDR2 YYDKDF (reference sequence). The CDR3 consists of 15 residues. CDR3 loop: CATSRGQGAYSEQFF. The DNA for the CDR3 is TGTGCCACCAGCAGAGGGCAGGGGGCCTACAGTGAGCAGTTCTTC.

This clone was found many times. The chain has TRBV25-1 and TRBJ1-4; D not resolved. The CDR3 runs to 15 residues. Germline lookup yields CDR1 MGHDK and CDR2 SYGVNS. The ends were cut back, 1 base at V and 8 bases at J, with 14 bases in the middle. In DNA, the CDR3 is TGTGCCAGCAGTGAATCGGGCCGGGTGGGAGAAAAACTGTTTTTT. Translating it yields CASSESGRVGEKLFF. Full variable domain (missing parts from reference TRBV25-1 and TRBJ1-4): EADIYQTPRYLVIGTGKKITLECSQTMGHDKMYWYQQDPGMELHLIHYSYGVNSTEKGDLSSESTVSRIRTEHFPLTLESARPSHTSQYLCASSESGRVGEKLFFGSGTQLSVL.

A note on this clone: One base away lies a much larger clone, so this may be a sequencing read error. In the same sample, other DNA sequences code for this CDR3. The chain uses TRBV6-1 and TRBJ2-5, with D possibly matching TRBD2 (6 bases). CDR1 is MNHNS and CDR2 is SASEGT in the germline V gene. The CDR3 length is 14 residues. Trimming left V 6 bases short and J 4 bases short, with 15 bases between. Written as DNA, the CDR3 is TGTGCCAGCAGGCCTTTGGGGGGAGTAGAGACCCAGTACTTC. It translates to CASRPLGGVETQYF.

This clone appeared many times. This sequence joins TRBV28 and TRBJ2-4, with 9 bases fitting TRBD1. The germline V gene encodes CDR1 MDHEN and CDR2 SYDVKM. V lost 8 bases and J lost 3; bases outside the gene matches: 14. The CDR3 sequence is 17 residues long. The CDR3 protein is CASYWDRVKYDKNIQYF. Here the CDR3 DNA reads TGTGCCAGCTACTGGGACAGGGTGAAGTATGACAAAAACATTCAGTACTTC.

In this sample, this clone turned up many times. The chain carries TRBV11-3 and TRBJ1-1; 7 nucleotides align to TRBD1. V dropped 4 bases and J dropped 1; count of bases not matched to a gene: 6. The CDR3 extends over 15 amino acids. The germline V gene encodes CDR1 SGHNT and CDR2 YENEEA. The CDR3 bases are TGTGCCAGCAGCTCGGGGACAGCGCCGAACACTGAAGCTTTCTTT. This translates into CASSSGTAPNTEAFF.

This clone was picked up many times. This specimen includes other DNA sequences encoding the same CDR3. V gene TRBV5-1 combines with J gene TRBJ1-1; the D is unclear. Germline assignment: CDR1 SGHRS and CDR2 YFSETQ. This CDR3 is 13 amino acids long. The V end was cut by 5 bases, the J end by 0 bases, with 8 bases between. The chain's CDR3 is CASSSTLNTEAFF. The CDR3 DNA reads TGCGCCAGCAGTTCGACCTTGAACACTGAAGCTTTCTTT. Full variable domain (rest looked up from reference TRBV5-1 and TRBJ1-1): KAGVTQTPRYLIKTRGQQVTLSCSPISGHRSVSWYQQTPGQGLQFLFEYFSETQRNKGNFPGRFSGRQFSNSRSEMNVSTLELGDSALYLCASSSTLNTEAFFGQGTRLTVV.

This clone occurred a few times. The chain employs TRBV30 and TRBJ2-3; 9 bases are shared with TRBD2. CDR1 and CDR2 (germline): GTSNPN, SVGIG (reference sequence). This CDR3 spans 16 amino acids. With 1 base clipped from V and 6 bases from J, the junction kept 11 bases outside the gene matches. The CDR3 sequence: CAWSAGSGRNTDTQYF. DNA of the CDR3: TGTGCCTGGAGTGCTGGTAGCGGGAGAAATACGGATACGCAGTATTTT.

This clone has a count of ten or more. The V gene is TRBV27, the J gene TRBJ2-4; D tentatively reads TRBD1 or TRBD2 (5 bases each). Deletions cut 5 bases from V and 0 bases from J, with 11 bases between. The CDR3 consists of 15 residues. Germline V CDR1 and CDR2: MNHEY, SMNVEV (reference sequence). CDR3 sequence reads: CASSVQGPAKNIQYF. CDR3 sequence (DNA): TGTGCCAGCAGTGTGCAGGGACCAGCCAAAAACATTCAGTACTTC.

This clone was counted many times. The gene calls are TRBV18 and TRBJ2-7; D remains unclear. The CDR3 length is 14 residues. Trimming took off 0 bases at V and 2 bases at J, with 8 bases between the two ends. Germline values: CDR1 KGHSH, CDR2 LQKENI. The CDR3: CASSPPRSPYEQYF. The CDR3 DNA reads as TGTGCCAGCTCACCACCCAGATCCCCCTACGAGCAGTACTTC.

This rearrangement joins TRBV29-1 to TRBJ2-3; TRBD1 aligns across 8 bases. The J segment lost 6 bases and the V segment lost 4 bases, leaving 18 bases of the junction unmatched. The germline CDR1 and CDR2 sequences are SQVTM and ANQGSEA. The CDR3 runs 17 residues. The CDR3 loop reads CSVAGSQGAQFSDTQYF. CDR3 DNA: TGCAGCGTTGCGGGGAGTCAGGGGGCTCAATTTTCGGATACGCAGTATTTT.

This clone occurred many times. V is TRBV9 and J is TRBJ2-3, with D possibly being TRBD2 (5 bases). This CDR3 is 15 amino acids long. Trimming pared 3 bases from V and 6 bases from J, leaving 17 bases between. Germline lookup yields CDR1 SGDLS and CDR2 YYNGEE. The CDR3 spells CASSGTRPVQDTQYF. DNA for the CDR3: TGTGCCAGCAGCGGAACTAGACCCGTCCAGGATACGCAGTATTTT.

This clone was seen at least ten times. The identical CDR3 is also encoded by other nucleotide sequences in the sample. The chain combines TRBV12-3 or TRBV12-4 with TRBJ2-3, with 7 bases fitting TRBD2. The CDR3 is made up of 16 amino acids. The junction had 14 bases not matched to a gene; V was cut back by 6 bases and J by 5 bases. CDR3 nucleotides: TGTGCCAGCAGCCAGAGCGGGACGAGTTTCATAGATACGCAGTATTTT. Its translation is CASSQSGTSFIDTQYF.

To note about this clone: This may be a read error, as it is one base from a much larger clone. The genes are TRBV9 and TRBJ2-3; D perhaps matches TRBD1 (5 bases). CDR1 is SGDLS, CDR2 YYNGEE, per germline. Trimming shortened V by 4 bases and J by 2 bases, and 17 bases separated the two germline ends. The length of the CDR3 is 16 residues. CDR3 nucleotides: TGTGCCAGCAGCTGCCAGGTAGCACAGGTCACAGATACGCAGTATTTT. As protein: CASSCQVAQVTDTQYF.

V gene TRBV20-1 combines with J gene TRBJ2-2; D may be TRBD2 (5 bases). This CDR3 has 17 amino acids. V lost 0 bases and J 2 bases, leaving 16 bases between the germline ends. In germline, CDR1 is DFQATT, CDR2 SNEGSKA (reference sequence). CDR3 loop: CSARDPSKDSNTGELFF. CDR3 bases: TGCAGTGCTAGAGACCCTAGTAAGGACTCTAACACCGGGGAGCTGTTTTTT.

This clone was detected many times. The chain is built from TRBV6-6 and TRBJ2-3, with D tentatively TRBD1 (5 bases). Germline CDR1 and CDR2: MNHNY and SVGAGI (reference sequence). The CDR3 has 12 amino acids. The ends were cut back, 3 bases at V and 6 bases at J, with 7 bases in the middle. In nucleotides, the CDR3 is TGTGCCAGCAGTTATCAGGGTGATACGCAGTATTTT. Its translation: CASSYQGDTQYF.

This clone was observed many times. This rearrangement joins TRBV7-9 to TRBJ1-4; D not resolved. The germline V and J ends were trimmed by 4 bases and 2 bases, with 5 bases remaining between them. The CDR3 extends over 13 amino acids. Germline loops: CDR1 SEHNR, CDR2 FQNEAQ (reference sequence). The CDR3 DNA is TGTGCCAGCAGCTATATTACTAATGAAAAACTGTTTTTT. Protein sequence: CASSYITNEKLFF.

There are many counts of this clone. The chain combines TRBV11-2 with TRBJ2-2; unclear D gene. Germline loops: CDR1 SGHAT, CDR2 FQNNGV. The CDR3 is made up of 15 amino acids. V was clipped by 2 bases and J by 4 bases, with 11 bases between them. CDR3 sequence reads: CASSLLLVPTGELFF. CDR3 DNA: TGTGCCAGCAGCTTATTGCTAGTGCCCACCGGGGAGCTGTTTTTT.

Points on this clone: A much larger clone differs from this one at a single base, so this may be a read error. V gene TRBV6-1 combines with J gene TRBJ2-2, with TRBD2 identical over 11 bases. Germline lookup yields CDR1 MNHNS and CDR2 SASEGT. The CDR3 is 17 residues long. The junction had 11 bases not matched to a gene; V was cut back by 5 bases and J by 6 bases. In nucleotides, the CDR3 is TGTGCCAGCAGTCCCCTGGGCACTAGCGGGAGATCCGGGGAGCTGTTTTTT. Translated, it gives CASSPLGTSGRSGELFF.